The next 18 T cell receptor beta chains were all read from a single sample in a study of T cells in localized non-small cell lung cancer. The protocol was immunoSEQ multiplex PCR, while the TCRdb copy is restricted to in-frame clones and leaves out a portion. The sample has 45,000 to 60,000 clones, roughly 89% seen once. Sequenced material: peripheral blood, taken before any cancer treatment. All receptors derive from a woman aged 35-75 years with stage I lung adenocarcinoma.

This clone showed up just a few times. This chain links TRBV6-4 with TRBJ2-3; no clear D. Per the germline V gene, CDR1 is MRHNA and CDR2 is SNTAGT. The CDR3 contains 13 residues. Trimming left V 3 bases short and J 5 bases short, with 9 bases between. CDR3 sequence: CASSDSFGDTQYF. In DNA form, the CDR3 reads TGTGCCAGCAGTGATTCCTTCGGAGATACGCAGTATTTT.

CDR3: CASSLVDRGFYNEQFF. CDR3 nucleotides: TGTGCCAGCAGCTTAGTTGACAGGGGGTTTTACAATGAGCAGTTCTTC. This chain joins TRBV7-8 and TRBJ2-1; TRBD1 agrees at 9 bases. Germline V lookup: CDR1 SGHVS, CDR2 FQNEAQ. The CDR3 covers 16 residues. The ends lost 1 base at V and 4 bases at J; junction bases unmatched: 5.

The chain carries TRBV4-3 and TRBJ1-1; D perhaps matches TRBD1 (5 bases). The CDR3 sequence is 15 residues long. CDR1 and CDR2 (germline): LGHNA, YSLEER. V lost 1 base and J 1 base, leaving 10 bases between the germline ends. This CDR3 reads CASSQGRGANTEAFF. The DNA of the CDR3 is TGCGCCAGCAGCCAAGGGCGGGGCGCGAACACTGAAGCTTTCTTT.

The V and J genes are TRBV6-4 and TRBJ2-2; 9 bases line up with TRBD2. With 3 bases clipped from V and 0 bases from J, the junction kept 8 bases outside the gene matches. Germline loops: CDR1 MRHNA, CDR2 SNTAGT. The CDR3 is made up of 18 amino acids. CDR3 in amino acids: CASSERISGGANTGELFF. The CDR3 region has the DNA TGTGCCAGCAGTGAAAGGATTAGCGGGGGAGCGAACACCGGGGAGCTGTTTTTT.

The gene calls are TRBV7-2 and TRBJ1-3; D is possibly TRBD1 (5 bases). The CDR3 extends over 15 amino acids. V was pared by 3 bases and J by 0 bases, with 9 bases between. In germline, CDR1 is SGHTA, CDR2 FQGNSA. The CDR3 DNA reads as TGTGCCAGCAGCTTGGGACCGGGCTCTGGAAACACCATATATTTT. Protein sequence: CASSLGPGSGNTIYF.

The chain links TRBV5-1 to TRBJ2-2, with 7 bases identical to TRBD1. The V and J ends lost 4 bases and 0 bases, in that order; junction bases with no gene match: 3. The CDR3 length is 15 residues. The germline V gene has CDR1 SGHRS and CDR2 YFSETQ. The CDR3, as DNA: TGCGCCAGCAGCACGGACAGGCCGAACACCGGGGAGCTGTTTTTT. Translating it yields CASSTDRPNTGELFF.

This clone was detected only once. The gene calls are TRBV4-2 and TRBJ2-1; D unclear. Trimming pared 0 bases from V and 0 bases from J, leaving 12 bases between. Per the germline V gene, CDR1 is LGHNA and CDR2 is YNFKEQ. The CDR3 extends over 17 amino acids. CDR3 residues: CASSQDLRLPSYNEQFF. Here the CDR3 DNA reads TGTGCCAGCAGCCAAGATCTCAGGTTGCCCTCCTACAATGAGCAGTTCTTC.

The J gene is TRBJ2-5, the V gene TRBV30, with 13 positions matching TRBD2. Germline CDR1 reads GTSNPN; CDR2 reads SVGIG (reference sequence). CDR3 size: 13 residues. CDR3 sequence: CATTSGGWETQYF. The CDR3 nucleotides read TGTGCAACGACTAGCGGGGGGTGGGAGACCCAGTACTTC.

The chain joins TRBV2 to TRBJ2-5; a weak D match, TRBD2 (5 bases). The germline V gene has CDR1 SNHLY and CDR2 FYNNEI. The V end was cut by 5 bases, the J end by 4 bases, with 14 bases between. The CDR3 consists of 14 residues. CDR3 sequence (DNA): TGTGCCAGCAGTTCCTGGGAGTCAGGAGAGACCCAGTACTTC. As protein: CASSSWESGETQYF. Full variable domain (missing parts from reference TRBV2 and TRBJ2-5): EPEVTQTPSHQVTQMGQEVILRCVPISNHLYFYWYRQILGQKVEFLVSFYNNEISEKSEIFDDQFSVERPDGSNFTLKIRSTKLEDSAMYFCASSSWESGETQYFGPGTRLLVL.

Turning to this clone: The sample has other DNA sequences that encode this CDR3 too. The chain employs TRBV29-1 and TRBJ1-2; TRBD1 agrees at 8 bases. This CDR3 spans 13 amino acids. V lost 5 bases and J lost 0; bases outside the gene matches: 2. From germline, CDR1 is SQVTM and CDR2 ANQGSEA. CDR3 bases: TGCAGCGTTTCAGGGGGCCCTAACTATGGCTACACCTTC. Protein: CSVSGGPNYGYTF.

The chain combines TRBV9 with TRBJ1-1; weak D call: TRBD1 (5 bases). V lost 0 bases and J lost 12, with 15 bases in between. The CDR3 length is 13 residues. Germline CDR1 SGDLS, CDR2 YYNGEE. CDR3 residues: CASSVGGGDLPFF. CDR3 in DNA: TGTGCCAGCAGCGTAGGAGGAGGGGATTTGCCTTTCTTT.

The chain links TRBV10-3 to TRBJ1-2; 9 nucleotides match TRBD1. Unmatched junction bases numbered 11, after V lost 7 bases and J lost 8 bases. There are 14 residues in the CDR3. Germline CDR1 is ENHRY and CDR2 is SYGVKD. CDR3 nucleotide sequence: TGTGCCATCACACAGGGGGCCGCTCTTTGGGGCTACACCTTC. Translation: CAITQGAALWGYTF.

The chain couples TRBV6-4 to TRBJ1-1; weak D call: TRBD1 (6 bases). The CDR3 has 15 amino acids. Germline CDR1 MRHNA, CDR2 SNTAGT. Trimming stripped 10 bases from V and 6 bases from J, with 24 bases between. The CDR3 sequence: CATKIPQGGYSEAFF. The CDR3 DNA sequence: TGTGCCACCAAAATCCCACAGGGTGGATACTCTGAAGCTTTCTTT.

The chain recombines TRBV7-2 with TRBJ2-1, with 11 bases matching TRBD2. J gave up 6 bases and V 0 bases, and 7 bases lay outside the gene matches. The germline V gene has CDR1 SGHTA and CDR2 FQGNSA. The CDR3 is made up of 17 amino acids. CDR3 DNA: TGTGCCAGCAGCTTAGCGATACTAGCGGGGGCCCGCAATGAGCAGTTCTTC. Translation gives CASSLAILAGARNEQFF.

This chain connects TRBV6-5 to TRBJ1-1; 8 bases map to TRBD1. J was trimmed by 4 bases and V by 4 bases; bases with no gene match: 5. This CDR3 comprises 14 residues. The germline V gene has CDR1 MNHEY and CDR2 SVGAGI. The CDR3 reads CASSFDRGATEAFF. The CDR3 nucleotides are TGTGCCAGCAGTTTTGACAGGGGCGCCACTGAAGCTTTCTTT.

This chain joins TRBV5-1 and TRBJ2-7, with 8 bases fitting TRBD1. Trimming took 0 bases from V and 2 from J; bases not matched to a gene: 4. This CDR3 spans 15 amino acids. Germline V lookup: CDR1 SGHRS, CDR2 YFSETQ. The CDR3 nucleotides are TGCGCCAGCAGCTTGGCCGCAGGGGGCCCCTACGAGCAGTACTTC. Encoded protein: CASSLAAGGPYEQYF.

The rearrangement links TRBV7-8 to TRBJ2-7, with 9 bases matching TRBD1. The V gene's germline CDR1 is SGHVS and CDR2 FQNEAQ. V shed 5 bases, J shed 2 bases, and the junction held 7 bases outside the gene matches. The CDR3 extends over 15 amino acids. CDR3 in amino acids: CASSLPGQGPYEQYF. The CDR3 nucleotides are TGTGCCAGCAGCCTTCCGGGACAGGGACCCTACGAGCAGTACTTC.

This clone was detected only a few times. The rearrangement joins TRBV4-2 to TRBJ1-3; no clear D gene. V was pared by 4 bases and J by 2 bases, with 9 bases between. Germline CDR1 and CDR2: LGHNA and YNFKEQ. This CDR3 region has 14 residues. CDR3 bases: TGTGCCAGCAGCCTAGGGTCGGCTGGAAACACCATATATTTT. It encodes CASSLGSAGNTIYF.